The text below deals with one T cell receptor beta chain. The antigen it recognizes is unknown. No quality values exist for individual bases; no much larger clone is one base distant. The germline V and J ends show losses of 2 bases and 1 base respectively, and no gene match explains 9 bases of the junction. CDR1 and CDR2, looked up from the germline V gene, are SGHRS and YFSETQ. Counted from cysteine to phenylalanine, this CDR3 has 17 amino acids. The only DNA kept is the CDR3, 51 bases in frame from the first base. Whole blood was collected in K2EDTA tubes by collaborating institutions according to the institutions' own protocols. For TCRbeta analysis, collaborator samples were shipped as frozen whole blood, as isolated PBMCs, or as DNA extracted from either sample type. TCRbeta CDR3 regions were amplified from genomic DNA by means of the immunoSEQ Assay, a bias-controlled multiplex PCR. In the source study's methods: The number of nucleated cells in each sample was estimated from the amplification of reference gene primers within the assay. To quantify the absolute abundance of each unique TCRbeta CDR3 rearrangement, sequence reads were collapsed and filtered. Productive Simpson clonality was computed per sample as the square root of Simpson's diversity index over productive rearrangements. TCRdb provides this immuneACCESS table in a form limited to in-frame rearrangements. Some clones are lacking; in checked studies, under half of them reflect an unresolved V gene, and why the rest are absent is not known. V and J calls and clone size come straight from that table; D and trimming were deduced from the DNA. The sample records roughly 50,000 clones, roughly 81% of which are singletons. The ten largest clones take up roughly 5.7% of the sample.

This sample is part of a study of blood T cell repertoires in COVID-19 (dated by TCRdb to 2019 to 2021). Concerning the study at large: Samples from collaborators originated in the United States, Italy and Spain and spanned both the acute and convalescent phases of COVID-19. Samples came from the ongoing ImmuneRACE study (first 160 participants) plus 1,254 subjects from 6 global collaborators. Subjects who had been exposed to COVID-19, were actively infected with it, or had recovered from it provided the deeply sampled blood TCRbeta repertoires that made up the dataset. The repertoires were released in a freely available public database intended as a resource for research on the immune response to SARS-CoV-2. HLA class I and class II types, where available, came from metadata supplied by the sample provider rather than from assay-based typing. The material from the prospective study consisted of cDNA or gDNA derived from T cells, B-cell-depleted T cells, or PBMCs. The sample metadata nearly always contained a de-identified subject ID, COVID-19 status, age in years and sex. The investigation overall reported the following: The quantity of clinical and demographic metadata differed by source and by participant and was supplied without curation.

This clonotype was obtained from a woman aged 55-70 years with acute or convalescent COVID-19. The sequencing sample was made of peripheral blood. This chain joins TRBV5-1 to TRBJ2-3, and 8 bases in between align with TRBD2. CDR3 loop: CASSFNVAGSRTDTQYF. The DNA sequence follows: TGCGCCAGCAGCTTCAACGTAGCGGGGTCTCGCACAGATACGCAGTATTTT.